This TCR beta chain was retrieved from a study of T-cell memory formation after mild COVID-19. Study-level information: TCR clusters were mostly donor specific. Regarding the study as a whole: Contracting clones, day 15 to 85, had balanced CD4/CD8, and later expanders favored CD4+. A subset of responding clones appeared in pre-infection memory, suggesting cross-reactive memory joined.

Trimming stripped 1 base from V and 4 bases from J, with 5 bases between. Germline V gene data show CDR1 as SEHNR and CDR2 as FQNEAQ (reference sequence). This CDR3 is built from 12 residues. This clonotype was seen at least ten times. As yet, its antigen is unknown. A 5'RACE reaction primed in the constant segment made cDNA libraries of TCR alpha and TCR beta, and these carried sample barcodes and UMIs. One entry per CDR3 protein, called by TCRdb with MiXCR from the 5' RACE reads. The repertoire holds fewer than 650,000 distinct CDR3 sequences, roughly 17% seen once, with about 8.1% in the top ten. This chain connects TRBV7-9 to TRBJ2-7; no clear D. The sample was PBMCs or a T cell subset sorted from them (not recorded which). The TCR sequence derives from an adult woman who had mild COVID-19 (a few samples of this study predate the infection). Cell type and time point are not known. CDR3 coding DNA: TGTGCCAGCAGCTTAGAGTTTTACGAGCAGTACTTC. As protein: CASSLEFYEQYF. Using reference TRBV7-9 and TRBJ2-7 for the parts outside the CDR3, the full variable domain is DTGVSQNPRHKITKRGQNVTFRCDPISEHNRLYWYRQTLGQGPEFLTYFQNEAQLEKSRLLSDRFSAERPKGSFSTLEIQRTEQGDSAMYLCASSLEFYEQYFGPGTRLTVT.